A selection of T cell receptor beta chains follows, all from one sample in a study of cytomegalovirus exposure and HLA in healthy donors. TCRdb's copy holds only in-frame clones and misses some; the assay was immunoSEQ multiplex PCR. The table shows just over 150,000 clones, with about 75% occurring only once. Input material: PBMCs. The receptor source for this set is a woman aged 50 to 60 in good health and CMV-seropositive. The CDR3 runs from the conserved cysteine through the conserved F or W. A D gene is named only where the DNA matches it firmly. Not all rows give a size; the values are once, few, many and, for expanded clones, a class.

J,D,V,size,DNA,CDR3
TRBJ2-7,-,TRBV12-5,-,TGTGCTAGTGGCTATATCTACGAGCAGTACTTC,CASGYIYEQYF
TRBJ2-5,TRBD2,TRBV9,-,TGTGCCAGCAGCGTAGCGGGAGGGTTACAAGAGACCCAGTACTTC,CASSVAGGLQETQYF
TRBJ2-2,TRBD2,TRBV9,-,TGTGCCAGCAGCCCCTCCGGACTAGCCTCTTTAGGGACCGGGGAGCTGTTTTTT,CASSPSGLASLGTGELFF
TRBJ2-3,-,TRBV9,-,TGTGCCAGCAGCGTAGCGGTGTTGAGGGATACGCAGTATTTT,CASSVAVLRDTQYF
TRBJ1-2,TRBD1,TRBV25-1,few,TGTGCCAGCAGTGAAGGGGACAGGCTCTATGGCTACACCTTC,CASSEGDRLYGYTF
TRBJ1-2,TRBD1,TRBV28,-,TGTGCCAGCAGTTTACGCGGACAGGGGTTTGGCTACACCTTC,CASSLRGQGFGYTF
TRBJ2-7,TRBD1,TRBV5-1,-,TGCGCCAGCAGCTCCGAACCCGGGACAGGGGGCGGGCAGTACTTC,CASSSEPGTGGGQYF
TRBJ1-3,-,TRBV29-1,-,TGCAGCGTTGGCGGGGGATCTGGAAACACCATATATTTT,CSVGGGSGNTIYF
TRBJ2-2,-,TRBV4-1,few,TGCGCCAGCAGCCCGCAGGTCACAGGGTCTGGCACCGGGGAGCTGTTTTTT,CASSPQVTGSGTGELFF
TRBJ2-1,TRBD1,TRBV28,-,TGTGCCAGCAGTCAGAGGGACAGGGGTGGGGGGCAGTTCTTC,CASSQRDRGGGQFF
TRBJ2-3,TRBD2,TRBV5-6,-,TGTGCCAGCAGCTTGACTAGCGGGAACGCAGATACGCAGTATTTT,CASSLTSGNADTQYF
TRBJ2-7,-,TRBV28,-,TGTGCCAGCAGCCATCTCCGGGAGACAACGGCCGAGCAGTACTTC,CASSHLRETTAEQYF
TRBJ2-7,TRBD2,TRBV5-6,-,TGTGCCAGCAGCCGGGCGGGGGGACTTGAGAGGGCTTACGAGCAGTACTTC,CASSRAGGLERAYEQYF
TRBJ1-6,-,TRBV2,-,TGTGCCAGCAGCAGGGACGCGGGGGTGGATTCACCCCTCCACTTT,CASSRDAGVDSPLHF
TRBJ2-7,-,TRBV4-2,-,TGTGCCAGCAGCCATCCCTATGGGCAGACCCCAGCAGTACTCTTC,CASSHPYGQTPAVLF
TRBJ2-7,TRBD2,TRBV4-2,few,TGTGCCAGCAGCCGTTCGGTAGCGGGAGGCCAATACGAGCAGTACTTC,CASSRSVAGGQYEQYF
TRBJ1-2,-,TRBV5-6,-,TGTGCCAGCAGCTTGGCGTTGAATAGGGGGTATGGCTACACCTTC,CASSLALNRGYGYTF
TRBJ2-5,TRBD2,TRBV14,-,TGTGCCAGCAGCGCTGGGACTAGCGGTTCAGAGACCCAGTACTTC,CASSAGTSGSETQYF